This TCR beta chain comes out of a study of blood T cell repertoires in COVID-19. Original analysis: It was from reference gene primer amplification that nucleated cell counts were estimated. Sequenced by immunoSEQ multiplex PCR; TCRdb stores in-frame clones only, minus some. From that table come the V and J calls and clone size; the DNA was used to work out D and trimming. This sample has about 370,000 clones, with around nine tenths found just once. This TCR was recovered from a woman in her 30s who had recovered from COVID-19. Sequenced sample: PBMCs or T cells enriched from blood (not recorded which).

The CDR3 reads CASSPLGGVNTEAFF. The CDR3 DNA sequence: TGCGCCAGCAGCCCGTTGGGGGGGGTAAACACTGAAGCTTTCTTT. The chain carries TRBV5-1 and TRBJ1-1; D may be TRBD1 (5 bases). The CDR3 covers 15 residues. V lost 4 bases and J 2 bases, leaving 15 bases between the germline ends. Germline V CDR1 and CDR2: SGHRS, YFSETQ.